Given below is one TCR beta chain in context. CDR3 length: 13 residues. CDR1 MGHRA and CDR2 YSYEKL come from the germline V gene. The V end was cut by 0 bases, the J end by 8 bases, with 10 bases between. Clones were sequenced by immunoSEQ multiplex PCR, and TCRdb holds only the in-frame ones, with some missing. The sample holds roughly 330,000 clones, around nine tenths seen once. The data were taken from a study of blood T cell repertoires in COVID-19. Study details: PBMCs, B-cell-depleted T cells, or T cells were the source of the cDNA or gDNA that made up the material.

This chain joins TRBV4-1 and TRBJ1-2; no clear D gene. The sequenced sample consisted of PBMCs or T cells enriched from blood (not recorded which). The origin of this receptor is a young woman who had recovered from COVID-19. In DNA form, the CDR3 reads TGCGCCAGCAGCCAAGATGGTCTGAGGGGCTACACCTTC. Translating it yields CASSQDGLRGYTF.